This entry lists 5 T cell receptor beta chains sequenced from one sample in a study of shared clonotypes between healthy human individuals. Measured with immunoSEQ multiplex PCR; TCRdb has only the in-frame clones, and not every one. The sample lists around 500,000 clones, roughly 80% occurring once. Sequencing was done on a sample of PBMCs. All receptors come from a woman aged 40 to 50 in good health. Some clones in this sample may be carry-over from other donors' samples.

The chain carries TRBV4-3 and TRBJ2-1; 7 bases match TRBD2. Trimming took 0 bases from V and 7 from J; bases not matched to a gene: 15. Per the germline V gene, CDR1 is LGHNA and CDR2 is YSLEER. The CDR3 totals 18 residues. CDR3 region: CASSQDQTLAVYSNEQFF. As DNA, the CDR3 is TGCGCCAGCAGCCAAGATCAGACCCTAGCGGTTTACAGTAATGAGCAGTTCTTC.

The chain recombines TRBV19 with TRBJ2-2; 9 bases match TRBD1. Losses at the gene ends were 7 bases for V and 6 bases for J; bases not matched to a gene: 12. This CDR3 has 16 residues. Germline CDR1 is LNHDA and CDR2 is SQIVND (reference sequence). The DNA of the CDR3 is TGTGCCAGTACCCCAACCCGGGACAGGGTCCCCGGGGAGCTGTTTTTT. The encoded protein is CASTPTRDRVPGELFF.

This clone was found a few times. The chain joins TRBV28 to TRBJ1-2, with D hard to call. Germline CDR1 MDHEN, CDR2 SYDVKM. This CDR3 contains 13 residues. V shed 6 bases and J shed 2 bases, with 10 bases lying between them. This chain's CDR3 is CASRKTTNYGYTF. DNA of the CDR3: TGTGCCAGCAGAAAGACCACCAACTATGGCTACACCTTC.

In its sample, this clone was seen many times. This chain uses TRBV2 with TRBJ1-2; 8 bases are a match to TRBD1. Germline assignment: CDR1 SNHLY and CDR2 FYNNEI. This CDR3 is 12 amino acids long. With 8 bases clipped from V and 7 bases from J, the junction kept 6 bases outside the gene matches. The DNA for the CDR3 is TGTGCCAGCTGCATGACAGGGGCTGGCTACACCTTC. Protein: CASCMTGAGYTF.

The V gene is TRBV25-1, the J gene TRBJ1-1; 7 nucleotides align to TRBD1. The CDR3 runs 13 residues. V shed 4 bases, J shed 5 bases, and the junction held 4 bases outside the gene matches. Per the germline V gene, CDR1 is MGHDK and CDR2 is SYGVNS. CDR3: CASSAGGLTEAFF. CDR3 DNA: TGTGCCAGCAGTGCAGGGGGTCTAACTGAAGCTTTCTTT.